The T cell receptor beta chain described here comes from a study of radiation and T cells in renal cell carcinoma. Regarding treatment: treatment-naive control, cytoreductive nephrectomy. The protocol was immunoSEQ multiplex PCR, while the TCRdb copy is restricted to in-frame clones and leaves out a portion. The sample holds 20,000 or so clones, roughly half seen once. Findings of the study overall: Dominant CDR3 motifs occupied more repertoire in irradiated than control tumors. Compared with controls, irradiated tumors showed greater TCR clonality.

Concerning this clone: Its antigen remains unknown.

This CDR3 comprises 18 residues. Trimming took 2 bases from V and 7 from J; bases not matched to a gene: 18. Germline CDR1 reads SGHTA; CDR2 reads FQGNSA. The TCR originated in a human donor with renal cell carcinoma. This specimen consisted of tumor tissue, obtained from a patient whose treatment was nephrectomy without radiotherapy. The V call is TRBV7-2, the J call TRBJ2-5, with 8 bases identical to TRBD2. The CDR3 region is CASSLLGGVAGPSGTQYF. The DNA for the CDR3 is TGTGCCAGCAGCTTATTAGGTGGAGTAGCGGGGCCGAGCGGGACCCAGTACTTC.